This paragraph covers one T cell receptor beta chain sequence. What it binds is not known. V dropped 0 bases and J dropped 8 bases, with 18 bases sitting between them. The CDR3 totals 16 residues. CDR1 and CDR2 (germline): LGHNA, YSLEER. The sample is drawn from a study of radiation and T cells in renal cell carcinoma. Study summary: Nephrectomy followed 15 Gy stereotactic body radiation by 4 weeks.

The time point was: blood 2 weeks post-SBRT. Indicated treatment: 15 Gy SBRT to primary tumor, nephrectomy 4 weeks later. Blood was sampled at baseline, 2 weeks and 4 weeks after SBRT. Clear cell pathology was present in this patient's renal cell carcinoma. Study outcomes and limitations: Top tumor clonotypes rose in blood 2 weeks post-radiation, then contracted.

TCRdb's copy holds only in-frame clones and misses some; the assay was immunoSEQ multiplex PCR. Of approximately 120,000 clones in the sample, 65% to 85% were seen once. The source material was blood, sampled from a patient whose treatment included radiotherapy and nephrectomy. V usage is TRBV4-3 and J usage is TRBJ2-3, with no clear D. The clonotype originates from a man over 45 with renal cell carcinoma. CDR3 bases: TGCGCCAGCAGCCAAGATCGACGCCAAGCGTTGGGTACGCAGTATTTT. Translating gives CASSQDRRQALGTQYF.